This TCR beta chain was captured in a study of blood T cell repertoires in COVID-19. Study as a whole: Samples representing acute and convalescent COVID-19 were sourced from the United States, Italy and Spain. T cells, B-cell-depleted T cells, or PBMCs provided the cDNA or gDNA that served as material.

This clone appeared a single time. Trimming cost V 7 bases and J 6 bases, with 18 bases left between them. The CDR3 loop spans 14 amino acids. CDR1 is MNHEY, CDR2 SVGAGI, per germline. How the authors handled the data: Reference gene primer amplification in the assay estimated nucleated cell counts. Produced via immunoSEQ multiplex PCR; TCRdb's table is partial and in-frame only. That table supplies the V and J calls and clone size; D and trimming were determined from the DNA. The sample holds more than 9,000 clones; about 88% are singletons and the top ten take roughly 22%. The chain couples TRBV6-5 to TRBJ1-2; D is possibly TRBD1 (5 bases). The receptor's source is a woman aged 60-75 years with active COVID-19. The sample was peripheral blood. CDR3 loop: CASNENTAGDGYTF. CDR3 sequence (DNA): TGTGCCAGCAACGAGAATACAGCGGGGGATGGCTACACCTTC.